These 27 T cell receptor beta chains originate from one sample sequenced in a study of T cell responses to AZD1222 COVID-19 vaccine. Libraries were prepared by immunoSEQ multiplex PCR; TCRdb keeps only in-frame clonotypes and omits some of them. The table lists about 130,000 clones, over 80% of them singletons. This material consisted of peripheral blood, taken 28 days after the second AZD1222 dose. The origin of the receptors is an adult who received the AZD1222 COVID-19 vaccine.

The V and J genes are TRBV10-3 and TRBJ1-5; D not certain. CDR3 length equals 15 residues. Per the germline V gene, CDR1 is ENHRY and CDR2 is SYGVKD. Trimming removed 4 bases from V and 2 bases from J, with 12 bases in between. The CDR3 DNA reads as TGTGCCATCAGTGCCGCTGAGGGCCGCAATCAGCCCCAGCATTTT. Translating gives CAISAAEGRNQPQHF.

V usage is TRBV27 and J usage is TRBJ1-2, with D tentatively TRBD1 (6 bases). The CDR3 is 15 amino acids. V was trimmed by 0 bases and J by 7 bases, leaving 15 bases between them. Germline values: CDR1 MNHEY, CDR2 SMNVEV (reference sequence). The CDR3 DNA reads TGTGCCAGCAGTTTATCTCCGGGGGGCGCCGCTGGCTACACCTTC. Amino acid sequence: CASSLSPGGAAGYTF.

The chain couples TRBV18 to TRBJ1-5; 10 positions agree with TRBD1. The V segment lost 2 bases and the J segment 5 bases; nucleotides outside the gene matches: 6. Looked up from germline, CDR1 is KGHSH and CDR2 is LQKENI. This CDR3 is 16 amino acids long. The CDR3 protein is CASSPAGTGDHQPQHF. The CDR3 DNA follows: TGTGCCAGCTCACCAGCCGGGACAGGGGATCATCAGCCCCAGCATTTT.

V usage is TRBV27 and J usage is TRBJ1-1; 9 bases are a match to TRBD1. After removal of 0 bases from V and 2 bases from J, the junction contained 4 bases not matched to a gene. There are 16 residues in the CDR3. CDR1 is MNHEY and CDR2 is SMNVEV in the germline V gene (reference sequence). The chain's CDR3 is CASSLSTGGLNTEAFF. CDR3 bases: TGTGCCAGCAGTTTATCCACAGGGGGCCTTAACACTGAAGCTTTCTTT.

The gene calls are TRBV5-8 and TRBJ1-3; unclear D gene. Trimming stripped 0 bases from V and 0 bases from J, with 10 bases between. The CDR3 totals 16 residues. Germline CDR1 is SGHTS and CDR2 is YDEGEE. CDR3 bases: TGTGCCAGCAGCTTGGTGAGGGTATCCTCTGGAAACACCATATATTTT. Translating it yields CASSLVRVSSGNTIYF.

The chain joins TRBV29-1 to TRBJ2-1; TRBD2 matches 9 bases. CDR1 is SQVTM, CDR2 ANQGSEA, per germline. V lost 6 bases, J lost 6 bases, and 6 bases stayed unmatched. This CDR3 has 13 amino acids. The CDR3 bases are TGCAGCGTCGCCATGCGGGGGGGCAATGAGCAGTTCTTC. This sequence encodes CSVAMRGGNEQFF.

The chain carries TRBV6-5 and TRBJ1-1; D is perhaps TRBD1 (5 bases). The CDR3 is made up of 15 amino acids. Trimming left V 0 bases short and J 7 bases short, with 15 bases between. Germline CDR1 reads MNHEY; CDR2 reads SVGAGI. The CDR3 DNA is TGTGCCAGCAGTTACTCCGGGGGGGGTTTTAATGAAGCTTTCTTT. It codes for CASSYSGGGFNEAFF.

This clone was found once. V and J are TRBV7-3 and TRBJ1-4; perhaps TRBD1 as D (5 bases). V gave up 6 bases and J gave up 7 bases, with 15 bases separating them. This CDR3 spans 14 amino acids. CDR1 is SGHTA and CDR2 is FQGTGA in the germline V gene. CDR3 amino acids: CASSPTGLGEKLFF. In nucleotides, the CDR3 is TGTGCCAGCAGTCCCACGGGGCTGGGTGAAAAACTGTTTTTT.

The J gene is TRBJ1-6, the V gene TRBV27; D is unclear. CDR1 and CDR2 (germline): MNHEY, SMNVEV (reference sequence). The CDR3 extends over 14 amino acids. Deletions cut 3 bases from V and 4 bases from J, with 7 bases between. The CDR3 nucleotides read TGTGCCAGCAGTTTGGGCCTATATAATTCACCCCTCCACTTT. This encodes CASSLGLYNSPLHF.

This clone showed up just once. This chain connects TRBV3-1 (or the pseudogene TRBV3-2) to TRBJ1-1, with 7 bases lining up with TRBD1. V trimming: 2 bases; J trimming: 1 base; junction bases outside the gene matches: 13. The germline CDR1 and CDR2 sequences are LGHDT and YNNKEL (reference sequence). The CDR3 runs to 18 residues. The CDR3 loop reads CASSQSQGGARRNTEAFF. The DNA of the CDR3 is TGTGCCAGCAGCCAATCCCAGGGGGGGGCGCGCAGGAACACTGAAGCTTTCTTT.

The chain uses TRBV5-8 and TRBJ2-3; D is possibly TRBD1 (6 bases). Trimming removed 4 bases at V and 7 bases at J, with 19 bases between. Germline V CDR1 and CDR2: SGHTS, YDEGEE. This CDR3 spans 15 amino acids. CDR3: CASSQTGFTKNTQYF. The CDR3 nucleotides are TGTGCCAGCAGCCAGACAGGTTTCACTAAGAATACGCAGTATTTT.

This clone appeared a single time. The rearrangement uses TRBV11-1 and TRBJ1-2; no firm D call. Germline assignment: CDR1 SGHAT and CDR2 FQDESV (reference sequence). The length of the CDR3 is 14 residues. V was cut by 1 base and J by 0 bases, with 6 bases left in between. In nucleotides, the CDR3 is TGTGCCAGCAGCTTAGGGCCCACTAACTATGGCTACACCTTC. Translating it yields CASSLGPTNYGYTF.

This clone appeared a single time. The chain uses TRBV7-3 and TRBJ1-5; D possibly corresponds to TRBD1 (6 bases). Germline V gene lookup returns CDR1 SGHTA and CDR2 FQGTGA. The V end was cut by 6 bases, the J end by 2 bases, with 14 bases between. This CDR3 is built from 15 residues. Here the CDR3 DNA reads TGTGCCAGCAGGCTCGGACCAGGGGGCAATCAGCCCCAGCATTTT. It specifies CASRLGPGGNQPQHF.

The chain employs TRBV2 and TRBJ1-1; tentatively, D is TRBD1 (6 bases). There are 13 residues in the CDR3. CDR1 is SNHLY and CDR2 is FYNNEI in the germline V gene. The V end was cut by 8 bases, the J end by 3 bases, with 13 bases between. The CDR3 region has the DNA TGTGCCAGCCAGGGGAGGTCGTACACTGAAGCTTTCTTT. This sequence encodes CASQGRSYTEAFF.

The DNA for the CDR3 is TGTGCCAGCAGCCACGAGGGAAGCTCTGGAAACACCATATATTTT. Residues: CASSHEGSSGNTIYF. The genes are TRBV7-9 and TRBJ1-3; no definite D call. Germline assignment: CDR1 SEHNR and CDR2 FQNEAQ (reference sequence). Between the trimmed V and J ends, which lost 5 bases and 0 bases, there was a span of 11 bases. This CDR3 has 15 amino acids. Full variable domain (missing parts from reference TRBV7-9 and TRBJ1-3): DTGVSQNPRHKITKRGQNVTFRCDPISEHNRLYWYRQTLGQGPEFLTYFQNEAQLEKSRLLSDRFSAERPKGSFSTLEIQRTEQGDSAMYLCASSHEGSSGNTIYFGEGSWLTVV.

The genes are TRBV19 and TRBJ1-6, with 7 bases matching TRBD1. V lost 7 bases, J lost 8 bases, and 11 bases stayed unmatched. Germline CDR1 LNHDA, CDR2 SQIVND (reference sequence). The CDR3 spans 15 residues. The CDR3, as DNA: TGTGCCAGTAATTTAGGCAGGGGGGCGGATTCACCCCTCCACTTT. Protein sequence: CASNLGRGADSPLHF.

This clone has only one observation. V and J are TRBV11-3 and TRBJ2-2; 12 nucleotides align to TRBD2. This CDR3 comprises 15 residues. Germline-derived CDR1 and CDR2 are SGHNT and YENEEA. Trimming removed 1 base from V and 6 bases from J; junction bases left unmatched: 0. As DNA, the CDR3 is TGTGCCAGCAGCTTAGGACTAGCGGGGGCCGGGGAGCTGTTTTTT. It encodes CASSLGLAGAGELFF.

The V and J genes are TRBV30 and TRBJ2-1; D ambiguous. The V gene's germline CDR1 is GTSNPN and CDR2 SVGIG (reference sequence). The CDR3 spans 16 residues. Trimming pared 4 bases from V and 5 bases from J, leaving 21 bases between. CDR3 sequence reads: CAWKVARPGNHNEQFF. The CDR3 DNA reads TGTGCCTGGAAGGTGGCCCGGCCGGGCAACCACAATGAGCAGTTCTTC.

This chain connects TRBV11-2 to TRBJ2-7; 9 bases are a match to TRBD1. CDR3 length equals 13 residues. The V segment lost 10 bases and the J segment 6 bases; nucleotides outside the gene matches: 10. Per germline, CDR1 SGHAT and CDR2 FQNNGV. The CDR3 here is CAMARTGEGEQYF. The CDR3 DNA follows: TGTGCCATGGCCCGGACAGGGGAAGGCGAGCAGTACTTC.

This clone appeared a few times. This same CDR3 is encoded by further DNA sequences in the sample. The chain has TRBV2 and TRBJ1-1; D unresolved. Germline V gene sequence: CDR1 SNHLY, CDR2 FYNNEI. The CDR3 length is 13 residues. The V end was cut by 6 bases, the J end by 1 base, with 9 bases between. The CDR3 region is CASRRTENTEAFF. The CDR3 region has the DNA TGTGCCAGCAGGCGGACGGAGAACACTGAAGCTTTCTTT.

The rearrangement links TRBV30 to TRBJ1-2, with 9 bases lining up with TRBD1. Germline CDR1 is GTSNPN and CDR2 is SVGIG (reference sequence). The ends lost 4 bases at V and 7 bases at J; junction bases unmatched: 10. This CDR3 is 14 amino acids long. The CDR3 coding sequence is TGTGCCTGGATACCGGGACAGGGTGCTGTTGGCTACACCTTC. Its translation: CAWIPGQGAVGYTF.

The chain is built from TRBV6-5 and TRBJ2-2; 7 bases line up with TRBD2. The CDR3 length is 14 residues. Germline V lookup: CDR1 MNHEY, CDR2 SVGAGI. V lost 4 bases, J lost 7 bases, and 6 bases stayed unmatched. The CDR3 DNA sequence: TGTGCCAGCAGTTCACCCCCGGGGGGCGGGGAGCTGTTTTTT. This sequence encodes CASSSPPGGGELFF.

This chain connects TRBV7-2 to TRBJ2-3; D may be TRBD1 or TRBD2 (6 bases each). Germline lookup yields CDR1 SGHTA and CDR2 FQGNSA. The CDR3 is 15 residues long. Trimming pared 0 bases from V and 2 bases from J, leaving 9 bases between. The CDR3 is CASSLAWGATDTQYF. DNA of the CDR3: TGTGCCAGCAGCTTAGCATGGGGGGCCACAGATACGCAGTATTTT. Complete variable domain (other parts from reference TRBV7-2 and TRBJ2-3): GAGVSQSPSNKVTEKGKDVELRCDPISGHTALYWYRQSLGQGLEFLIYFQGNSAPDKSGLPSDRFSAERTGGSVSTLTIQRTQQEDSAVYLCASSLAWGATDTQYFGPGTRLTVL.

This clone was counted once. The gene calls are TRBV18 and TRBJ2-1; possibly TRBD2 for D (5 bases). CDR3 length: 14 amino acids. The germline gives CDR1 KGHSH, CDR2 LQKENI. Trimming shortened V by 2 bases and J by 7 bases, and 12 bases separated the two germline ends. Here the CDR3 reads CASSPTARDNEQFF. The DNA for the CDR3 is TGTGCCAGCTCACCAACGGCGAGGGATAATGAGCAGTTCTTC.

V and J are TRBV11-3 and TRBJ2-7; D remains unclear. V was cut by 3 bases and J by 2 bases, with 14 bases left in between. The CDR3 totals 15 residues. The germline CDR1 and CDR2 sequences are SGHNT and YENEEA. The CDR3 DNA reads as TGTGCCAGCAGCTTGGAATGGACGGTAACCTACGAGCAGTACTTC. As protein: CASSLEWTVTYEQYF.

The chain joins TRBV9 to TRBJ1-3, with TRBD1 as a possible D gene (6 bases). Germline V gene data show CDR1 as SGDLS and CDR2 as YYNGEE. This CDR3 is built from 15 residues. The germline V and J ends were trimmed by 1 base and 2 bases, with 10 bases remaining between them. CDR3 nucleotides: TGTGCCAGCAGCGTACAGGGGTTCACTGGAAACACCATATATTTT. Its translation is CASSVQGFTGNTIYF.

The J gene is TRBJ2-2, the V gene TRBV7-3; D is perhaps TRBD1 (6 bases). This CDR3 has 14 amino acids. CDR1 is SGHTA and CDR2 is FQGTGA in the germline V gene. V dropped 5 bases and J dropped 3 bases, with 10 bases sitting between them. CDR3 residues: CASSQGRDTGELFF. The CDR3, as DNA: TGTGCCAGCAGCCAGGGGCGTGACACCGGGGAGCTGTTTTTT.